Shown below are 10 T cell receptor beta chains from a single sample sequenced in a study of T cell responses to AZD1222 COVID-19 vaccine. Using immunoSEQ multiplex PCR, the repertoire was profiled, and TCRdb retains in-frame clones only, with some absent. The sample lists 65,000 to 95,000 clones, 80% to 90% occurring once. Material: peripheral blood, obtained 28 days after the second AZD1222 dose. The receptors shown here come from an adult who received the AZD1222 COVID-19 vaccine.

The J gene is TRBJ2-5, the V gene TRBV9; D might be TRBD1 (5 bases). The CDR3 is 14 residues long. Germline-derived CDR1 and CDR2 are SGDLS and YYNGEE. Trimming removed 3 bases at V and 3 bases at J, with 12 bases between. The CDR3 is CASSANTGKETQYF. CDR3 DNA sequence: TGTGCCAGCAGCGCAAACACAGGAAAAGAGACCCAGTACTTC. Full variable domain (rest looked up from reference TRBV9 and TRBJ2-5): DSGVTQTPKHLITATGQRVTLRCSPRSGDLSVYWYQQSLDQGLQFLIQYYNGEERAKGNILERFSAQQFPDLHSELNLSSLELGDSALYFCASSANTGKETQYFGPGTRLLVL.

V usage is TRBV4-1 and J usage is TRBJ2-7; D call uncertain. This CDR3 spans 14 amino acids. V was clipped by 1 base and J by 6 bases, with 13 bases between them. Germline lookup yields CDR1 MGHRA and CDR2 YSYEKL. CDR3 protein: CASSQGHSLGEQYF. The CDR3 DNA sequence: TGCGCCAGCAGCCAAGGGCACAGCCTGGGCGAGCAGTACTTC.

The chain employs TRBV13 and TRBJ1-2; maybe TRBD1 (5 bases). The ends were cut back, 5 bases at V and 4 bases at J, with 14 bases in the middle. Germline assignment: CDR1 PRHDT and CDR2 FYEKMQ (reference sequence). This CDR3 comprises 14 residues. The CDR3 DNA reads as TGTGCCAGCAGCCCCCGGGACTCATTCTATGGCTACACCTTC. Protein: CASSPRDSFYGYTF.

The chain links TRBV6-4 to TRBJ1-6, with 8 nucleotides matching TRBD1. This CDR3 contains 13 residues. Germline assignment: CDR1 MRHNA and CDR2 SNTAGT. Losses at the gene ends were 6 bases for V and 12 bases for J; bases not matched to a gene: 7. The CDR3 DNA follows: TGTGCCAGCAGCCCAGACAGGGGATTACCCCTCCACTTT. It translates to CASSPDRGLPLHF.

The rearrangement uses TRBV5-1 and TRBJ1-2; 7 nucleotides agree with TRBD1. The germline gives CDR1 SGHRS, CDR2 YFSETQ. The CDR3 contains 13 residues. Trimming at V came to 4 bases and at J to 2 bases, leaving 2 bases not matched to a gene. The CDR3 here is CASSPTGNYGYTF. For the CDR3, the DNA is TGCGCCAGCAGCCCGACAGGGAACTATGGCTACACCTTC.

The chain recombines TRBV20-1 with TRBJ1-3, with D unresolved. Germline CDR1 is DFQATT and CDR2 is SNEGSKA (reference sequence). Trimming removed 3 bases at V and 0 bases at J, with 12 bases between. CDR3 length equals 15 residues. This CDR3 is CSASLGPVSGNTIYF. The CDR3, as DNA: TGCAGTGCTAGTCTAGGGCCGGTCTCTGGAAACACCATATATTTT.

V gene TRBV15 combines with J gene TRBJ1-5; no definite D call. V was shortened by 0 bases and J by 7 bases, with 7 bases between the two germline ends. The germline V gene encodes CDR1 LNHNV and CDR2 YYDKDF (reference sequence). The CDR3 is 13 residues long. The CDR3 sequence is CATSRDSGQPQHF. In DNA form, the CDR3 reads TGTGCCACCAGCAGAGATTCAGGACAGCCCCAGCATTTT.

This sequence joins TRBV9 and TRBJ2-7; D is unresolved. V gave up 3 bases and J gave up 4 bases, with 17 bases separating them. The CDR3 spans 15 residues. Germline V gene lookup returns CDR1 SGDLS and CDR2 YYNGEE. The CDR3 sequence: CASSERSAESYEQYF. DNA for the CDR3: TGTGCCAGCAGCGAGCGCTCCGCTGAATCATACGAGCAGTACTTC.

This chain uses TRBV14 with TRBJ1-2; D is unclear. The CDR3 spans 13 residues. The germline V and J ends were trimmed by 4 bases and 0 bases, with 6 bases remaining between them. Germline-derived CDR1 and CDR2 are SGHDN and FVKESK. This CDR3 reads CASSPGTNYGYTF. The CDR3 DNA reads TGTGCCAGCAGCCCCGGGACTAACTATGGCTACACCTTC.

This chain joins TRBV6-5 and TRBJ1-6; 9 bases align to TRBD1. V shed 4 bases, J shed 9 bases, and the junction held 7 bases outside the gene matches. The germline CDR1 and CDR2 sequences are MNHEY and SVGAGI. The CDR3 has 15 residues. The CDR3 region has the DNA TGTGCCAGCAGTTTCTTCCGGGACAGGGTTTCACCCCTCCACTTT. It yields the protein CASSFFRDRVSPLHF.